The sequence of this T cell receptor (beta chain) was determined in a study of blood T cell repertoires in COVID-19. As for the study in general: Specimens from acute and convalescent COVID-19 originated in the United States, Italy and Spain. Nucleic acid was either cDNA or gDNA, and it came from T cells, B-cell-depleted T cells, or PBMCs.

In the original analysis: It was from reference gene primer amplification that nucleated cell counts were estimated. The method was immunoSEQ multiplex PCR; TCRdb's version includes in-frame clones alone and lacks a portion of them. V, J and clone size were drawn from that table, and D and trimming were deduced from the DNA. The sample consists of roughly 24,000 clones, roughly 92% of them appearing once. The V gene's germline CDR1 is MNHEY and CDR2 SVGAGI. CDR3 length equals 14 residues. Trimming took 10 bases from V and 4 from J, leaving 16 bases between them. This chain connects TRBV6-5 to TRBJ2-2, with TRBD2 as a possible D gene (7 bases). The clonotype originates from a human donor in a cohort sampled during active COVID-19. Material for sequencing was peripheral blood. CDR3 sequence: CATSWGGVTGELFF. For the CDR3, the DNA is TGTGCCACAAGTTGGGGGGGCGTCACCGGGGAGCTGTTTTTT.